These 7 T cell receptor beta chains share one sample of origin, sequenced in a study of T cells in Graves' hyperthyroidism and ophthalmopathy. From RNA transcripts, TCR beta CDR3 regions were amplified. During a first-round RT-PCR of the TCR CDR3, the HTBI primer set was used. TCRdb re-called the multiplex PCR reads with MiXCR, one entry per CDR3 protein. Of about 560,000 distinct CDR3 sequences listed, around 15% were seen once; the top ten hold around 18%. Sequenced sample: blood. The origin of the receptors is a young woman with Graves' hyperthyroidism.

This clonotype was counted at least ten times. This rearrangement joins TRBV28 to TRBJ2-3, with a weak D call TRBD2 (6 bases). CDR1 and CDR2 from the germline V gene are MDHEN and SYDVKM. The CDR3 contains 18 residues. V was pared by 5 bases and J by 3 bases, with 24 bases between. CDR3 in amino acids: CASSLTGLPVLGTDTQYF. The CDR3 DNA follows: TGTGCCAGCAGTCTTACGGGACTTCCCGTACTTGGTACAGATACGCAGTATTTT.

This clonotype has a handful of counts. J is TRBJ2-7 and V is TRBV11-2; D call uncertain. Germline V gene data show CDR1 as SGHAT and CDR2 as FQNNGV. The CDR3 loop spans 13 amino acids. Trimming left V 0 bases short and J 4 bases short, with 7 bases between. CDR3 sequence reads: CASSLDLIYEQYF. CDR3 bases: TGTGCCAGCAGCTTAGACCTCATATACGAGCAGTACTTC.

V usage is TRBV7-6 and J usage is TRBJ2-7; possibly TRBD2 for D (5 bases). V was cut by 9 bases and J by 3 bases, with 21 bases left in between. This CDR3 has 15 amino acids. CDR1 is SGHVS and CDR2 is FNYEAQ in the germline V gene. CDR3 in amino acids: CARVSGPRDYYEQYF. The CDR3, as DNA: TGTGCCAGGGTCTCCGGGCCCCGAGACTACTACGAGCAGTACTTC.

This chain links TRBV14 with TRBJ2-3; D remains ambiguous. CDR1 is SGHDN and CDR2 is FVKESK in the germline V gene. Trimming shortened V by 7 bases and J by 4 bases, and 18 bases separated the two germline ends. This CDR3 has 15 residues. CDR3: CASTQGGGWADTQYF. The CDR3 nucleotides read TGTGCCAGCACTCAAGGTGGCGGATGGGCAGATACGCAGTATTTT.

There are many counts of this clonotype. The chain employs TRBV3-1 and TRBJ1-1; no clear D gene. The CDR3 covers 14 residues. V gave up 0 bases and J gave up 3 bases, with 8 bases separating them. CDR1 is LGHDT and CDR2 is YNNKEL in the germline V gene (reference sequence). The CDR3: CASSQDGHYTEAFF. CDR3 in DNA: TGTGCCAGCAGCCAAGACGGGCATTACACTGAAGCTTTCTTT.

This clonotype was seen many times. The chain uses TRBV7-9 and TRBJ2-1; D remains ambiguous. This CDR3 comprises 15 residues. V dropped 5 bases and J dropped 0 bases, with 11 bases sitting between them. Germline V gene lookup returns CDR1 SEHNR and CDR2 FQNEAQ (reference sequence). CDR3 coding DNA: TGTGCCAGCAGCCAGGCGCAGAGCTCCTACAATGAGCAGTTCTTC. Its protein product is CASSQAQSSYNEQFF.

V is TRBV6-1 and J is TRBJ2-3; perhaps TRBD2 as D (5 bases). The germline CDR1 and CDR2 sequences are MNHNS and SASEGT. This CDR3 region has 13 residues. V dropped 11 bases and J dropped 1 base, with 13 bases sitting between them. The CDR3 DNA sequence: TGTGCCTGTAGAGTCGGGGGCACAGATACGCAGTATTTT. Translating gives CACRVGGTDTQYF.